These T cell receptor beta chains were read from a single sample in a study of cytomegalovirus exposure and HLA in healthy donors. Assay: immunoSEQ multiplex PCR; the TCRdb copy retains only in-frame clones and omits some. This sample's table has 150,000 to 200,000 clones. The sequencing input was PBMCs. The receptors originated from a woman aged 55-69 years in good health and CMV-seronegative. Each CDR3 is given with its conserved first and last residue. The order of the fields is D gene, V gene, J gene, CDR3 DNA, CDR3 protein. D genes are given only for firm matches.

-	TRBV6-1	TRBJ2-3	TGTGCCGCCAGAGGCGGACTCACAGATACGCAGTATTTT	CAARGGLTDTQYF
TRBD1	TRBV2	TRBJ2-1	TGTGCCAGCAGGTTGACAGGGGCGGATGAGCAGTTCTTC	CASRLTGADEQFF
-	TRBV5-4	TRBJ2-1	TGTGCCAGCAAGGGGGTGGGAGAGCAGTTCTTC	CASKGVGEQFF
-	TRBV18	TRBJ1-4	TGTGCCAGCTCACCAAGCTCTCGGCAGGGCAGGGAAAAACTGTTTTTT	CASSPSSRQGREKLFF
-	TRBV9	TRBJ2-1	TGTGCCAGCAGCGTAGCGGGGGAAAAGAATGAGCAGTTCTTC	CASSVAGEKNEQFF
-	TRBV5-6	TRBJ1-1	TGTGCCAGCATATCATTTGGGAGGGACACTGAAGCTTTCTTT	CASISFGRDTEAFF
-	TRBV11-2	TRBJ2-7	TGTGCCAGCAGCTTAGGAGCGCTAACCTACGAGCAGTACTTC	CASSLGALTYEQYF
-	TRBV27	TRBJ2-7	TGTGCCAGCAGCCCCCTCCCCGGGGACTACGAGCAGTACTTC	CASSPLPGDYEQYF
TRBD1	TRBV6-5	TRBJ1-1	TGTGCTGCCCGGGGACAGCCGAACACTGAAGCTTTCTTT	CAARGQPNTEAFF
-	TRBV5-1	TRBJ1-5	TGCGCCAGCAGCCTGGGGGGAGATAGCAATCAGCCCCAGCATTTT	CASSLGGDSNQPQHF
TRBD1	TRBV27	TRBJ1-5	TGTGCCAGCAGTTTAAGGGGGGGACAGGGACGGTATAGCAATCAGCCCCAGCATTTT	CASSLRGGQGRYSNQPQHF
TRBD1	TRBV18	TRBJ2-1	TGTGCCAGCTCACCCCCAGGACAGGGATCCTACAATGAGCAGTTCTTC	CASSPPGQGSYNEQFF
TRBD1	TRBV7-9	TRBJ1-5	TGTGCCAGCAGCTTAGGCGACAGGGGCTGGAGCAATCAGCCCCAGCATTTT	CASSLGDRGWSNQPQHF
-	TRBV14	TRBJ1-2	TGTGCCAGCAGCAAGATGACGGGTGGCTACACCTTC	CASSKMTGGYTF
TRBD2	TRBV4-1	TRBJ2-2	TGCGCCAGCAGCCCCATAGAGCGGGGGGCGGACACCGGGGAGCTGTTTTTT	CASSPIERGADTGELFF
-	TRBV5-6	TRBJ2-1	TGTGCCAGCAGCTTGGGGGCACAGGGTGGGAATGAGCAGTTCTTC	CASSLGAQGGNEQFF
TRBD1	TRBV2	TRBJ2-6	TGTGCCAGCAGGACAGGGACTGGGGCCAACGTCCTGACTTTC	CASRTGTGANVLTF
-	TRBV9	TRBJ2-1	TGTGCCAGCAGCGTAGATAGCCGCGGATACAATGAGCAGTTCTTC	CASSVDSRGYNEQFF